This is a list of T cell receptor beta chains from one sample in a study of early T cells in non-severe SARS-CoV-2 infection. MiXCR was run by TCRdb on the 5' RACE reads, yielding one entry per CDR3 protein. The sample includes nearly 60,000 distinct CDR3 sequences, about 12% of them seen just once. Sequenced: whole blood. All receptors come from an adult who was a healthcare worker with PCR-confirmed SARS-CoV-2 infection or an uninfected control (not recorded which). Each CDR3 is given without its conserved first and last residue. Fields, in order: J gene, clone size, V gene, CDR3 protein. Part of the rows lack a size; the others show once, few, many or a class for expanded clones.

TRBJ2-5	few	TRBV24-1	ATSGAGQETQY
TRBJ1-5	many	TRBV12-3/TRBV12-4	ASSLSRTQGNQPQH
TRBJ1-1	few	TRBV6-5	ASSYSVSPNTEAF
TRBJ1-3	NA	TRBV11-2	ASSLNRVASGNTIY
TRBJ2-6	few	TRBV28	ASSLRRDRASGANVLT
TRBJ2-1	few	TRBV7-2	ASSNSPTAGAPPNEQF
TRBJ2-6	many	TRBV7-3	ASSYKGPNVLT
TRBJ1-4	NA	TRBV9	ASSVGVGDYDEKLF
TRBJ2-3	NA	TRBV7-6	ASSLDVTDTQY
TRBJ2-1	NA	TRBV5-4	ASSLRLAIDNEQF
TRBJ2-3	many	TRBV24-1	ATSDFLGKTDTQY
TRBJ2-7	many	TRBV28	ASSPGRLLGEQY
TRBJ2-7	medium-sized	TRBV29-1	SGGDNYFGEQY
TRBJ2-1	many	TRBV7-9	ASSLIGGGSYNEQF
TRBJ2-2	many	TRBV24-1	ATSDTRTGWTGELF
TRBJ2-5	NA	TRBV25-1	ASSEYVRQGKETQY
TRBJ1-6	few	TRBV5-5	ASSRDSVYNSPLH
TRBJ1-1	NA	TRBV18	ASSPPPGAGTEAF
TRBJ1-2	NA	TRBV29-1	SVEGGRTPYGYT
TRBJ2-2	many	TRBV11-2	ASSLHRLAGNTGELF
TRBJ1-4	many	TRBV9	ASSPRQGPEKLF
TRBJ2-2	NA	TRBV20-1	SARENTGELF
TRBJ2-2	NA	TRBV7-6	ASSLRRTGELF
TRBJ2-1	few	TRBV5-1	ASSLIRGGEQF
TRBJ2-5	NA	TRBV28	ASSLLVRGRETQY
TRBJ2-7	NA	TRBV18	ASSPVSSTYEQY
TRBJ1-2	NA	TRBV28	ASSVLTNYGYT
TRBJ1-6	many	TRBV12-3/TRBV12-4	ASSGGASNSPLH
TRBJ1-4	many	TRBV7-6	ASSSISPRGQGEKLF
TRBJ1-2	few	TRBV7-2	ASSSRGVSYGYT
TRBJ1-5	many	TRBV28	ASSMTGTMGNQPQH
TRBJ1-1	many	TRBV18	ASSPWGRGVTEAF
TRBJ1-4	NA	TRBV7-2	ASSPKWDRYGELF
TRBJ1-3	NA	TRBV28	ASSFGGYSGNTIY
TRBJ1-5	many	TRBV7-3	ASSLKYGQPQH
TRBJ1-2	many	TRBV4-2	ASSPPGFTYGYT
TRBJ2-2	NA	TRBV7-2	ASSLGYRISRDTGELF
TRBJ2-6	few	TRBV11-1	ASSRPQGASGANVLT
TRBJ1-6	few	TRBV28	ASSLSDRGNSPLH
TRBJ2-3	NA	TRBV29-1	SVEQSNTDTQY
TRBJ2-1	many	TRBV14	ASSQGWGESSYNEQF
TRBJ2-4	NA	TRBV7-3	ASSKGAGVAKNIQY
TRBJ1-4	NA	TRBV28	AIRGQEPTNEKLF
TRBJ2-3	many	TRBV2	ASSPGTGFSTDTQY
TRBJ1-1	many	TRBV7-9	ASSLGQGAGEAF
TRBJ1-1	many	TRBV5-6	ASSLQGFPEAF
TRBJ1-1	NA	TRBV10-3	AVTRQGEAF
TRBJ2-1	few	TRBV21-1	ASGLAGGHEQF
TRBJ2-7	few	TRBV5-4	ASSPGQGEQY
TRBJ1-3	NA	TRBV29-1	SVGKSSGNTIY